This TCR beta chain was documented in a study of T-cell memory formation after mild COVID-19. TCRdb processed the 5' RACE reads anew with MiXCR; each CDR3 protein has one entry. The sample shows approximately 300,000 distinct CDR3 sequences, less than 20% of them seen only once. This clonotype turned up a few times. The CDR3 loop spans 15 amino acids. CDR1 and CDR2 from the germline V gene are SGHRS and YFSETQ. V dropped 4 bases and J dropped 8; count of bases not matched to a gene: 9. Specimen: PBMCs or a T cell subset sorted from them (not recorded which). This chain links TRBV5-1 with TRBJ2-1; TRBD2 agrees at 10 bases. The origin of this receptor is a man younger than 30 who had mild COVID-19 (a few samples of this study predate the infection). Cell type and time point are not known. DNA for the CDR3: TGCGCCAGCAGCCCCACTCTAGCGGGGGCCTATGAGCAGTTCTTC. Amino acids: CASSPTLAGAYEQFF.